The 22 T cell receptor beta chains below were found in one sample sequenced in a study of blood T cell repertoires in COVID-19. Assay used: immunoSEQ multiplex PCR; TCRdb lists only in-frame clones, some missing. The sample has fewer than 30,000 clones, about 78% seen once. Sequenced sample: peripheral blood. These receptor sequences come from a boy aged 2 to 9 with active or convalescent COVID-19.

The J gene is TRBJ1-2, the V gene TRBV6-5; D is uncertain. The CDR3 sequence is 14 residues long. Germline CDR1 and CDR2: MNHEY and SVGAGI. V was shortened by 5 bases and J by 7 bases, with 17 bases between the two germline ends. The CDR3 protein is CASSRFPGCCGYTF. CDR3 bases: TGTGCCAGCAGTCGCTTCCCAGGTTGCTGTGGCTACACCTTC.

CDR3 nucleotides: TGTGCCACCTCCCAAGGGGGTTACGCCTACAATGAGCAGTTCTTC. Translated: CATSQGGYAYNEQFF. This chain connects TRBV6-5 to TRBJ2-1; maybe TRBD1 (6 bases). Germline V gene data show CDR1 as MNHEY and CDR2 as SVGAGI. This CDR3 comprises 15 residues. With 10 bases removed from V and 2 bases from J, the gap between germline ends came to 18 bases.

The CDR3 DNA follows: TGTGCCACCAGTGATTTTAACAAGTCTAATGAAAAACTGTTTTTT. Translation: CATSDFNKSNEKLFF. V usage is TRBV24-1 and J usage is TRBJ1-4; D is unresolved. V lost 1 base and J 3 bases, leaving 8 bases between the germline ends. Germline CDR1 is KGHDR and CDR2 is SFDVKD. The CDR3 sequence is 15 residues long.

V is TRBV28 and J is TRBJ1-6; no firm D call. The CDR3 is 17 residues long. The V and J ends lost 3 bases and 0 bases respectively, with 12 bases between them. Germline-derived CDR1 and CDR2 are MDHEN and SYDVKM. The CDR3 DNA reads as TGTGCCAGCAGTTTTGACCCGGGGAGCTCCTATAATTCACCCCTCCACTTT. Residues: CASSFDPGSSYNSPLHF. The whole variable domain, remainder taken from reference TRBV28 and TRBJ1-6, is DVKVTQSSRYLVKRTGEKVFLECVQDMDHENMFWYRQDPGLGLRLIYFSYDVKMKEKGDIPEGYSVSREKKERFSLILESASTNQTSMYLCASSFDPGSSYNSPLHFGNGTRLTVT.

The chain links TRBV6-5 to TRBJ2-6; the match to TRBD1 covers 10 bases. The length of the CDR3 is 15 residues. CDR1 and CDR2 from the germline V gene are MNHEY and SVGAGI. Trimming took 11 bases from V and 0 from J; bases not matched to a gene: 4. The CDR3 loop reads CAGRTGGSGANVLTF. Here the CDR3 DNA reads TGTGCCGGGCGGACAGGGGGCTCTGGGGCCAACGTCCTGACTTTC.

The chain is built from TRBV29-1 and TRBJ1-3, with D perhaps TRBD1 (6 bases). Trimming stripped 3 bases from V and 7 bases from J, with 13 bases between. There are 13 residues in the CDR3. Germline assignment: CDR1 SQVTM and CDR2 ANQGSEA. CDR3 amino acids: CSVEGTRSNTIYF. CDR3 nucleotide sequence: TGCAGCGTTGAGGGGACACGGAGTAACACCATATATTTT.

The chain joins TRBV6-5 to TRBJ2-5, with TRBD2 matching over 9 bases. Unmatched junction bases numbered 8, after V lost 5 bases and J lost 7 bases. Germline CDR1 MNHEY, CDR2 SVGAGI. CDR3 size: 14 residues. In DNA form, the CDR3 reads TGTGCCAGCAGTCGTTACGGCGGGGGGGGGACCCAGTACTTC. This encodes CASSRYGGGGTQYF.

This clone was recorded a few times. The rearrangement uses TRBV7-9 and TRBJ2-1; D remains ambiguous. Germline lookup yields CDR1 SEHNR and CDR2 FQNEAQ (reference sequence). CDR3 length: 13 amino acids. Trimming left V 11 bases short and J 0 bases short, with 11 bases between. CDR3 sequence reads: CASRHGSYNEQFF. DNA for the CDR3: TGTGCCTCCAGGCATGGCTCCTACAATGAGCAGTTCTTC.

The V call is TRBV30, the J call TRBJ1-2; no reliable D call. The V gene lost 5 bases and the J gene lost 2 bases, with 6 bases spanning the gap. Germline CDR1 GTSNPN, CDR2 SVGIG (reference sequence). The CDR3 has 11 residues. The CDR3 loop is CAWLRNYGYTF. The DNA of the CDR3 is TGTGCCTGGCTGAGAAACTATGGCTACACCTTC.

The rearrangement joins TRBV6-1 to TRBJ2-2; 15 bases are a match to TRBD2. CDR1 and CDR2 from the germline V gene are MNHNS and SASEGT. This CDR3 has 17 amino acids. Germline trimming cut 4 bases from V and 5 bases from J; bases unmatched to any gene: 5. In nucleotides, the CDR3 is TGTGCCAGCAGTGTCCCTGGACTAGCGGGGGGGACCGGGGAGCTGTTTTTT. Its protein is CASSVPGLAGGTGELFF.

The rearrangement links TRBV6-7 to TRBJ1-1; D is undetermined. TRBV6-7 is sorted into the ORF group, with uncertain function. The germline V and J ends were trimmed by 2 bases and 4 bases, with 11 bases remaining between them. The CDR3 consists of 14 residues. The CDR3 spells CASSYPSSSTEAFF. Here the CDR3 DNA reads TGTGCCAGCAGTTACCCATCGTCGAGCACTGAAGCTTTCTTT.

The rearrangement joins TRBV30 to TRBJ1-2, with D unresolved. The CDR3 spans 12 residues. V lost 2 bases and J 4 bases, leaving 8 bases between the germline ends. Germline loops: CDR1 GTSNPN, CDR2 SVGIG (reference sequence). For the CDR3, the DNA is TGTGCCTGGAGTATGGGGAGCTATGGCTACACCTTC. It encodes CAWSMGSYGYTF.

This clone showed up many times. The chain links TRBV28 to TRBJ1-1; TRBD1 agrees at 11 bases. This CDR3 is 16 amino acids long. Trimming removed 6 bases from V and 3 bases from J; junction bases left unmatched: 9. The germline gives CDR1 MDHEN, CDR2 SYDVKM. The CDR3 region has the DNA TGTGCCAGCAGCAACCGGGACAGGGGGTCGGACACTGAAGCTTTCTTT. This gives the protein CASSNRDRGSDTEAFF.

The CDR3 nucleotides read TGTGCCAGCAGTTACAGACAGGGGGAGCCCCAGCATTTT. Amino acids: CASSYRQGEPQHF. V gene TRBV6-5 combines with J gene TRBJ1-5; TRBD1 agrees at 9 bases. CDR1 and CDR2 from the germline V gene are MNHEY and SVGAGI. With 2 bases clipped from V and 8 bases from J, the junction kept 1 base outside the gene matches. The CDR3 extends over 13 amino acids.

This CDR3 reads CASSQEAGGEKLFF. The CDR3 nucleotides are TGCGCCAGCAGCCAAGAGGCAGGGGGTGAAAAACTGTTTTTT. The chain combines TRBV4-1 with TRBJ1-4; TRBD1 agrees at 7 bases. The CDR3 contains 14 residues. With V trimmed by 0 bases and J by 7 bases, 2 bases remained unmatched. Germline CDR1 and CDR2: MGHRA and YSYEKL.

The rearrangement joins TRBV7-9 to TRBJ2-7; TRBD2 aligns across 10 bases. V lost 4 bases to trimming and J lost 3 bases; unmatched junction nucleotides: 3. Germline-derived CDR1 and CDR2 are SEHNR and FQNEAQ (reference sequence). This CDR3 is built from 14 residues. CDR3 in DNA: TGTGCCAGCAGCTCCAGGACTAGCGGCTACGAGCAGTACTTC. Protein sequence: CASSSRTSGYEQYF.

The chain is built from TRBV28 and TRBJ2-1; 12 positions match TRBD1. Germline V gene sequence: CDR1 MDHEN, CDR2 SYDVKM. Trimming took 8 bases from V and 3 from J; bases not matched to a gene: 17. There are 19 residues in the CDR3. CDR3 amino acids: CASAPWDRGRNIGYNEQFF. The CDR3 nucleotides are TGTGCCAGCGCTCCGTGGGACAGGGGGCGAAACATAGGCTACAATGAGCAGTTCTTC.

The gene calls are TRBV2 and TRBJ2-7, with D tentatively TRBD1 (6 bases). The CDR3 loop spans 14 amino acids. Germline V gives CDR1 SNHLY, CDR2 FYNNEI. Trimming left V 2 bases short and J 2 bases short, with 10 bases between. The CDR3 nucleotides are TGTGCCAGCAGTGAACCGGGACATACCTACGAGCAGTACGTC. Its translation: CASSEPGHTYEQYV.

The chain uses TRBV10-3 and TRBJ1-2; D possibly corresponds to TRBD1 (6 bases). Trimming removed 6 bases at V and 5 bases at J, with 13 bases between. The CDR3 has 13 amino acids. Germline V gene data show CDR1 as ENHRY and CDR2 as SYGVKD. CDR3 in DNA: TGTGCCATCAGGGGGGCCCTTGGATATGGCTACACCTTC. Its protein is CAIRGALGYGYTF.

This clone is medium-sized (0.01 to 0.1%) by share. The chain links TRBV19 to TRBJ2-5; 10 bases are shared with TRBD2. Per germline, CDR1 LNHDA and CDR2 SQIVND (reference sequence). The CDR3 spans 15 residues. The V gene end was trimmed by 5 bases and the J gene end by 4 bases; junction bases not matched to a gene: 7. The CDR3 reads CASSFSGRGGETQYF. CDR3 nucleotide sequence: TGTGCCAGTAGTTTCAGCGGGAGGGGGGGAGAGACCCAGTACTTC.

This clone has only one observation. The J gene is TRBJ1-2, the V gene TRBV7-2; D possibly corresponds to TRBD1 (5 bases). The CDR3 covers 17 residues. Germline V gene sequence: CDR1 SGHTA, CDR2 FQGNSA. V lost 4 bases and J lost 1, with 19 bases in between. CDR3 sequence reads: CASSSRDGLMDNYGYTF. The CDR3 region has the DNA TGTGCCAGCAGCTCCAGGGATGGGTTGATGGATAACTATGGCTACACCTTC.

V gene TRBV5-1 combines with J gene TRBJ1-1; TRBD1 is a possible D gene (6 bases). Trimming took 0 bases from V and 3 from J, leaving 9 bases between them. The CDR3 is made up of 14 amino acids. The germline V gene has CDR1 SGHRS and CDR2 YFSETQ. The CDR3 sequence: CASSLGAGDTEAFF. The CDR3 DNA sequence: TGCGCCAGCAGCTTGGGGGCAGGGGACACTGAAGCTTTCTTT.